The 28 T cell receptor beta chains below all came from one sample that was sequenced in a study of T cell changes during pregnancy in multiple sclerosis. Assay used: immunoSEQ multiplex PCR; TCRdb lists only in-frame clones, some missing. The table includes about 100,000 clones, almost 95% detected once. The source material was peripheral blood, sampled before pregnancy. These TCRs come from a female donor with multiple sclerosis, enrolled in a pregnancy study.

This chain joins TRBV4-1 and TRBJ2-7; possible D gene TRBD1, 5 bases. CDR1 is MGHRA, CDR2 YSYEKL, per germline. CDR3 length: 15 amino acids. V lost 1 base to trimming and J lost 3 bases, with 13 bases between them. The CDR3 bases are TGCGCCAGCAGCCAAGTTGGGGTACAGGACTACGAGCAGTACTTC. Residues: CASSQVGVQDYEQYF.

The chain has TRBV5-5 and TRBJ1-3; D gene uncertain. The V gene's germline CDR1 is SGHKS and CDR2 YYEKEE (reference sequence). CDR3 length equals 13 residues. V dropped 0 bases and J dropped 2 bases, with 3 bases sitting between them. The CDR3 here is CASSLAAGNTIYF. In DNA, the CDR3 is TGTGCCAGCAGCTTGGCAGCTGGAAACACCATATATTTT.

This rearrangement joins TRBV19 to TRBJ2-7; TRBD2 matches 10 bases. Trimming cost V 5 bases and J 4 bases; bases outside gene matches: 8. Per germline, CDR1 LNHDA and CDR2 SQIVND (reference sequence). The CDR3 consists of 15 residues. The CDR3 is CASSSRSSGSYEQYF. The CDR3 nucleotides are TGTGCCAGTAGTTCTCGGTCTAGCGGGAGTTACGAGCAGTACTTC.

This clone was found once. This chain connects TRBV2 to TRBJ2-2; a possible D gene is TRBD1 (6 bases). Trimming cost V 6 bases and J 6 bases, with 20 bases left between them. CDR1 is SNHLY, CDR2 FYNNEI, per germline. The CDR3 spans 16 residues. This CDR3 reads CASRKRQETVAGELFF. CDR3 DNA sequence: TGTGCCAGCAGGAAGCGACAGGAGACCGTGGCCGGGGAGCTGTTTTTT.

This chain joins TRBV4-2 and TRBJ2-7, with 10 nucleotides matching TRBD2. CDR3 size: 16 residues. Germline CDR1 reads LGHNA; CDR2 reads YNFKEQ. After removal of 0 bases from V and 0 bases from J, the junction contained 2 bases not matched to a gene. CDR3 residues: CASSQETSGTSYEQYF. The CDR3 nucleotides are TGTGCCAGCAGCCAAGAAACTAGCGGGACCTCCTACGAGCAGTACTTC.

Only one count was recorded for this clone. This rearrangement joins TRBV28 to TRBJ1-1, with TRBD1 as a possible D gene (6 bases). CDR1 and CDR2 (germline): MDHEN, SYDVKM. V lost 0 bases, J lost 2 bases, and 13 bases lay in between. The CDR3 runs to 16 residues. CDR3 in amino acids: CASSLWQGTGNTEAFF. The CDR3 nucleotides read TGTGCCAGCAGTTTATGGCAGGGGACCGGCAACACTGAAGCTTTCTTT.

The chain is built from TRBV19 and TRBJ2-7; TRBD1 is a possible D gene (5 bases). The CDR3 is 13 amino acids. Germline-derived CDR1 and CDR2 are LNHDA and SQIVND (reference sequence). The V and J ends lost 3 bases and 5 bases respectively, with 11 bases between them. CDR3: CASSIAGFHEQYF. The CDR3 DNA reads TGTGCCAGTAGTATCGCAGGGTTCCACGAGCAGTACTTC.

This clone was picked up a small number of times. This chain links TRBV6-1 with TRBJ2-1; D perhaps matches TRBD2 (5 bases). Trimming stripped 0 bases from V and 2 bases from J, with 11 bases between. The CDR3 runs to 16 residues. In germline, CDR1 is MNHNS, CDR2 SASEGT. The CDR3 DNA reads TGTGCCAGCAGTGAAGCAGCGGACTCAACCTACAATGAGCAGTTCTTC. Its protein is CASSEAADSTYNEQFF.

This clone was seen once. The chain uses TRBV19 and TRBJ2-7; 7 bases are a match to TRBD2. The CDR3 runs 14 residues. Germline CDR1 is LNHDA and CDR2 is SQIVND (reference sequence). The ends lost 9 bases at V and 2 bases at J; junction bases unmatched: 10. The CDR3 DNA reads as TGTGCCAGCAGTCCTAGCGGCAGTACCTACGAGCAGTACTTC. It is translated as CASSPSGSTYEQYF.

The chain links TRBV5-5 to TRBJ2-2; D is unresolved. Germline-derived CDR1 and CDR2 are SGHKS and YYEKEE (reference sequence). V was clipped by 2 bases and J by 4 bases, with 9 bases between them. CDR3 size: 14 residues. The CDR3 DNA reads as TGTGCCAGCAGCTTAAACTTTTTCACCGGGGAGCTGTTTTTT. Encoded protein: CASSLNFFTGELFF.

The sample holds one count of this clone. The genes are TRBV6-5 and TRBJ2-7, with 10 bases aligning to TRBD2. The CDR3 consists of 15 residues. J gave up 1 base and V 5 bases, and 5 bases lay outside the gene matches. The germline CDR1 and CDR2 sequences are MNHEY and SVGAGI. The DNA of the CDR3 is TGTGCCAGCAGTGGGCTAGCGGGAGCTTCCTACGAGCAGTACTTC. It codes for CASSGLAGASYEQYF.

This clone was found once. In DNA form, the CDR3 reads TGTGCCAGCAGCATCGAGCGACTAGCGGTCTACGAGCAGTACTTC. It yields the protein CASSIERLAVYEQYF. The chain combines TRBV11-2 with TRBJ2-7; 9 nucleotides line up with TRBD2. The V gene's germline CDR1 is SGHAT and CDR2 FQNNGV. V lost 5 bases to trimming and J lost 3 bases; unmatched junction nucleotides: 8. The CDR3 runs 15 residues. Complete variable domain (other parts from reference TRBV11-2 and TRBJ2-7): EAGVAQSPRYKIIEKRQSVAFWCNPISGHATLYWYQQILGQGPKLLIQFQNNGVVDDSQLPKDRFSAERLKGVDSTLKIQPAKLEDSAVYLCASSIERLAVYEQYFGPGTRLTVT.

The chain has TRBV30 and TRBJ2-7; TRBD1 matches at 7 bases. There are 15 residues in the CDR3. V gave up 1 base and J gave up 1 base; unmatched junction bases: 7. Germline lookup yields CDR1 GTSNPN and CDR2 SVGIG (reference sequence). CDR3 sequence (DNA): TGTGCCTGGAGTGAGGGGGCAGGGGGATCCTACGAGCAGTACTTC. Its protein is CAWSEGAGGSYEQYF.

V and J are TRBV11-2 and TRBJ2-3, with D perhaps TRBD1 (5 bases). The CDR3 consists of 13 residues. CDR1 is SGHAT and CDR2 is FQNNGV in the germline V gene. Trimming took off 8 bases at V and 0 bases at J, with 9 bases between the two ends. CDR3 DNA: TGTGCCAGCGGGGCGATCAGCACAGATACGCAGTATTTT. It encodes CASGAISTDTQYF.

The chain recombines TRBV28 with TRBJ1-5; D may be TRBD1 (5 bases). Germline loops: CDR1 MDHEN, CDR2 SYDVKM. The length of the CDR3 is 19 residues. V lost 5 bases and J 3 bases, leaving 26 bases between the germline ends. CDR3 DNA: TGTGCCAGCAGTCTTATTCCTCGGGGGGTGGGCGGACTCAATCAGCCCCAGCATTTT. Protein: CASSLIPRGVGGLNQPQHF.

The V and J genes are TRBV15 and TRBJ1-5, with D possibly matching TRBD1 (5 bases). Trimming shortened V by 5 bases and J by 7 bases, and 12 bases separated the two germline ends. The germline CDR1 and CDR2 sequences are LNHNV and YYDKDF (reference sequence). The CDR3 has 13 amino acids. This CDR3 reads CATSPQGKQPQHF. Written as DNA, the CDR3 is TGTGCCACCAGCCCGCAGGGTAAACAGCCCCAGCATTTT.

The chain couples TRBV7-8 to TRBJ2-7; TRBD2 matches 12 bases. With 5 bases clipped from V and 2 bases from J, the junction kept 4 bases outside the gene matches. Germline-derived CDR1 and CDR2 are SGHVS and FQNEAQ. The CDR3 runs to 15 residues. The CDR3 nucleotides are TGTGCCAGCAGCACGGGACTAGCGGGCGCCTACGAGCAGTACTTC. Amino acids: CASSTGLAGAYEQYF.

V gene TRBV7-6 combines with J gene TRBJ1-2; TRBD1 matches 10 bases. This CDR3 comprises 13 residues. Germline loops: CDR1 SGHVS, CDR2 FNYEAQ. With V trimmed by 5 bases and J by 8 bases, 5 bases remained unmatched. The CDR3 DNA reads as TGTGCCAGCAGCGAAGGGACAGGGGAAGGCTACACCTTC. Residues: CASSEGTGEGYTF. The whole variable domain, remainder taken from reference TRBV7-6 and TRBJ1-2, is GAGVSQSPRYKVTKRGQDVALRCDPISGHVSLYWYRQALGQGPEFLTYFNYEAQQDKSGLPNDRFSAERPEGSISTLTIQRTEQRDSAMYRCASSEGTGEGYTFGSGTRLTVV.

The chain has TRBV6-1 and TRBJ1-2, with TRBD1 matching 8 bases. J lost 9 bases, V lost 5 bases, and 8 bases had no gene match. This CDR3 is 13 amino acids long. The germline V gene has CDR1 MNHNS and CDR2 SASEGT. The chain's CDR3 is CASSKGQEDRYTF. The CDR3 nucleotides read TGTGCCAGCAGTAAGGGACAGGAGGATCGCTACACCTTC.

The gene calls are TRBV29-1 and TRBJ2-3; 11 bases line up with TRBD2. The J segment lost 3 bases and the V segment lost 4 bases, leaving 3 bases of the junction unmatched. This CDR3 has 14 amino acids. The germline CDR1 and CDR2 sequences are SQVTM and ANQGSEA. The CDR3 coding sequence is TGCAGCGTTGCAGCTAGCGGGAGGACAGATACGCAGTATTTT. The encoded protein is CSVAASGRTDTQYF.

The chain has TRBV6-5 and TRBJ1-1; 10 bases are shared with TRBD1. With 6 bases clipped from V and 6 bases from J, the junction kept 4 bases outside the gene matches. The CDR3 spans 13 residues. Germline V gives CDR1 MNHEY, CDR2 SVGAGI. In DNA form, the CDR3 reads TGTGCCAGCAGCCCGGGACAGGGGCCTGAAGCTTTCTTT. This codes for CASSPGQGPEAFF.

This chain links TRBV6-7 with TRBJ2-3, with 11 nucleotides matching TRBD2. TRBV6-7 is identified as an open reading frame with a role that is uncertain. The length of the CDR3 is 15 residues. With V trimmed by 8 bases and J by 0 bases, 4 bases remained unmatched. The chain's CDR3 is CASGGLAVSTDTQYF. The CDR3 DNA follows: TGTGCCAGCGGGGGACTAGCGGTTAGCACAGATACGCAGTATTTT.

V gene TRBV5-6 combines with J gene TRBJ1-1; D unclear. CDR1 and CDR2 from the germline V gene are SGHDT and YYEEEE. The CDR3 sequence is 13 residues long. The V and J ends lost 0 bases and 6 bases respectively, with 9 bases between them. The CDR3 DNA sequence: TGTGCCAGCAGCTTGGCCGCGGCGGCTGAAGCTTTCTTT. Its translation is CASSLAAAAEAFF.

The V and J genes are TRBV7-2 and TRBJ2-5; D might be TRBD2 (5 bases). The CDR3 is 14 residues long. Trimming took off 8 bases at V and 8 bases at J, with 21 bases between the two ends. Germline V gene sequence: CDR1 SGHTA, CDR2 FQGNSA. CDR3 in DNA: TGTGCCAGCCGACGGCCCCCCCTCGGAGGAACCCAGTACTTC. Translated: CASRRPPLGGTQYF.

This sequence joins TRBV30 and TRBJ1-5, with TRBD1 identical over 11 bases. Trimming took 4 bases from V and 1 from J; bases not matched to a gene: 6. The germline V gene has CDR1 GTSNPN and CDR2 SVGIG (reference sequence). This CDR3 region has 16 residues. In DNA form, the CDR3 reads TGTGCCTGGACCACGGGGACAGGGGGAAGCAATCAGCCCCAGCATTTT. Its translation is CAWTTGTGGSNQPQHF.

The chain combines TRBV5-1 with TRBJ1-4; the match to TRBD1 covers 7 bases. This CDR3 is built from 14 residues. From germline, CDR1 is SGHRS and CDR2 YFSETQ. V shed 1 base and J 8 bases; nucleotides not matched to a gene: 5. In DNA, the CDR3 is TGCGCCAGCAGCTTGAGGGACAGTAAGGAAAAACTGTTTTTT. Translation: CASSLRDSKEKLFF.

This chain links TRBV4-1 with TRBJ2-1; D ambiguous. CDR1 is MGHRA, CDR2 YSYEKL, per germline. The CDR3 extends over 12 amino acids. The V gene lost 4 bases and the J gene lost 4 bases, with 5 bases spanning the gap. The CDR3 loop is CASSPSYNEQFF. The DNA of the CDR3 is TGCGCCAGCAGCCCCTCTTACAATGAGCAGTTCTTC.

The rearrangement uses TRBV5-4 and TRBJ2-7; D perhaps matches TRBD2 (6 bases). CDR3 length: 13 amino acids. Germline values: CDR1 SGHNT, CDR2 YYREEE (reference sequence). With 4 bases removed from V and 5 bases from J, the gap between germline ends came to 13 bases. The CDR3 DNA reads TGTGCCAGCAGCCGGAGGGAGGCCGACGAGCAGTACTTC. Amino acid sequence: CASSRREADEQYF.